One and the same sample provided the 29 T cell receptor beta chains below, sequenced in a study of blood T cell repertoires in COVID-19. Libraries were prepared by immunoSEQ multiplex PCR; TCRdb keeps only in-frame clonotypes and omits some of them. The table has about 200,000 clones, over 85% seen once. The sequencing input was PBMCs or T cells enriched from blood (not recorded which). Receptor source: a woman in her thirties with acute COVID-19.

This chain uses TRBV19 with TRBJ2-7; 8 bases are a match to TRBD1. The V gene's germline CDR1 is LNHDA and CDR2 SQIVND (reference sequence). The CDR3 runs to 15 residues. V lost 0 bases to trimming and J lost 6 bases; unmatched junction nucleotides: 7. CDR3 residues: CASSIEDRELVEQYF. CDR3 nucleotides: TGTGCCAGTAGTATAGAGGACAGGGAGTTGGTCGAGCAGTACTTC.

J is TRBJ1-6 and V is TRBV18; TRBD1 is a possible D gene (6 bases). CDR1 is KGHSH, CDR2 LQKENI, per germline. CDR3 length: 17 amino acids. V was cut by 1 base and J by 6 bases, with 16 bases left in between. DNA of the CDR3: TGTGCCAGCTCACCACGCCGGGAGGGGGGCGGTAATTCACCCCTCCACTTT. Protein sequence: CASSPRREGGGNSPLHF.

CDR3 loop: CASSLVGTGHEKLFF. CDR3 coding DNA: TGCGCCAGCAGCTTGGTGGGGACAGGGCACGAAAAACTGTTTTTT. V gene TRBV5-1 combines with J gene TRBJ1-4, with 9 positions matching TRBD1. Germline V gene data show CDR1 as SGHRS and CDR2 as YFSETQ. Trimming took 0 bases from V and 8 from J; bases not matched to a gene: 5. This CDR3 is built from 15 residues. Filled out from reference TRBV5-1 and TRBJ1-4, the complete variable domain reads KAGVTQTPRYLIKTRGQQVTLSCSPISGHRSVSWYQQTPGQGLQFLFEYFSETQRNKGNFPGRFSGRQFSNSRSEMNVSTLELGDSALYLCASSLVGTGHEKLFFGSGTQLSVL.

This rearrangement joins TRBV11-2 to TRBJ1-1, with 10 bases matching TRBD1. This CDR3 has 18 residues. V lost 1 base, J lost 0 bases, and 8 bases stayed unmatched. The germline gives CDR1 SGHAT, CDR2 FQNNGV. CDR3 bases: TGTGCCAGCAGCTTAGTCGGGACAGGGGAGGTGATGAACACTGAAGCTTTCTTT. It codes for CASSLVGTGEVMNTEAFF.

The genes are TRBV2 and TRBJ2-1; tentatively, D is TRBD1 (6 bases). V shed 6 bases and J shed 4 bases, with 16 bases lying between them. Germline lookup yields CDR1 SNHLY and CDR2 FYNNEI. CDR3 size: 15 residues. CDR3 in amino acids: CASSAGEPAYNEQFF. The CDR3 DNA reads TGTGCCAGCAGCGCAGGGGAACCCGCATACAATGAGCAGTTCTTC.

CDR3 residues: CASSSQVRPRTDTQYF. The CDR3 region has the DNA TGTGCCAGCAGCTCCCAGGTTAGGCCCCGCACAGATACGCAGTATTTT. The rearrangement links TRBV5-6 to TRBJ2-3; no definite D call. Trimming pared 3 bases from V and 1 base from J, leaving 15 bases between. This CDR3 comprises 16 residues. Germline V gives CDR1 SGHDT, CDR2 YYEEEE.

To note about this clone: This sample includes further DNA sequences coding for the same CDR3. This chain links TRBV11-2 with TRBJ1-3; D might be TRBD1 (5 bases). This CDR3 comprises 15 residues. CDR1 is SGHAT, CDR2 FQNNGV, per germline. The V and J ends lost 0 bases and 0 bases respectively, with 6 bases between them. DNA of the CDR3: TGTGCCAGCAGCTTAGATAGGGGCTCTGGAAACACCATATATTTT. This codes for CASSLDRGSGNTIYF.

The rearrangement uses TRBV9 and TRBJ1-1, with D maybe TRBD1 (6 bases). V was shortened by 0 bases and J by 5 bases, with 14 bases between the two germline ends. Germline V CDR1 and CDR2: SGDLS, YYNGEE. This CDR3 is 15 amino acids long. In nucleotides, the CDR3 is TGTGCCAGCAGCGTAGGAAGGGGGAGCCATACTGAAGCTTTCTTT. This encodes CASSVGRGSHTEAFF.

The rearrangement joins TRBV5-4 to TRBJ2-2, with TRBD2 identical over 7 bases. V shed 4 bases, J shed 7 bases, and the junction held 13 bases outside the gene matches. The V gene's germline CDR1 is SGHNT and CDR2 YYREEE (reference sequence). The CDR3 is 16 residues long. The CDR3, as DNA: TGTGCCAGCAGCCCCGAACTTTGGGGGAGGGACGGGGAGCTGTTTTTT. Translation: CASSPELWGRDGELFF.

This clone was observed a handful of times. CDR3 in amino acids: CACTGTGPEAFF. The CDR3 DNA reads TGTGCCTGCACCGGGACAGGGCCTGAAGCTTTCTTT. V usage is TRBV30 and J usage is TRBJ1-1; 9 bases are a match to TRBD1. V lost 6 bases, J lost 6 bases, and 5 bases stayed unmatched. The CDR3 has 12 amino acids. Germline V lookup: CDR1 GTSNPN, CDR2 SVGIG (reference sequence).

The chain joins TRBV5-1 to TRBJ2-1; D is unresolved. Germline lookup yields CDR1 SGHRS and CDR2 YFSETQ. The V gene lost 1 base and the J gene lost 0 bases, with 11 bases spanning the gap. CDR3 length equals 16 residues. The CDR3 DNA is TGCGCCAGCAGCTTGAGTGGCGGATCCTCCTACAATGAGCAGTTCTTC. Translating it yields CASSLSGGSSYNEQFF. The whole variable domain, filled in from reference TRBV5-1 and TRBJ2-1, reads KAGVTQTPRYLIKTRGQQVTLSCSPISGHRSVSWYQQTPGQGLQFLFEYFSETQRNKGNFPGRFSGRQFSNSRSEMNVSTLELGDSALYLCASSLSGGSSYNEQFFGPGTRLTVL.

V usage is TRBV4-1 and J usage is TRBJ2-7, with 9 bases fitting TRBD1. V trimming: 3 bases; J trimming: 2 bases; junction bases outside the gene matches: 5. Germline V gene lookup returns CDR1 MGHRA and CDR2 YSYEKL. CDR3 size: 15 residues. Written as DNA, the CDR3 is TGCGCCAGCAGCCAGAGACAGGGGGATCCCTACGAGCAGTACTTC. Encoded protein: CASSQRQGDPYEQYF.

The CDR3 DNA reads as TGTGCCTGGAGTGTAGGCCTAGCGGGGGGACCAGATACGCAGTATTTT. Amino acids: CAWSVGLAGGPDTQYF. V usage is TRBV30 and J usage is TRBJ2-3; 11 bases agree with TRBD2. V was pared by 0 bases and J by 4 bases, with 6 bases of the junction left unmatched. The CDR3 length is 16 residues. The germline V gene has CDR1 GTSNPN and CDR2 SVGIG (reference sequence).

This CDR3 reads CAWSVLVGGETQYF. The CDR3 DNA reads TGTGCCTGGAGTGTACTAGTAGGTGGAGAGACCCAGTACTTC. This sequence joins TRBV30 and TRBJ2-5; tentative D call: TRBD2 (5 bases). The V end was cut by 0 bases, the J end by 4 bases, with 12 bases between. Germline values: CDR1 GTSNPN, CDR2 SVGIG (reference sequence). There are 14 residues in the CDR3.

The chain carries TRBV7-9 and TRBJ2-1; 7 bases are a match to TRBD2. CDR1 SEHNR and CDR2 FQNEAQ come from the germline V gene (reference sequence). The CDR3 spans 14 residues. The V and J ends lost 4 bases and 5 bases, in that order; junction bases with no gene match: 5. CDR3 residues: CASSSGLFDNEQFF. In DNA form, the CDR3 reads TGTGCCAGCAGCTCGGGACTATTCGACAATGAGCAGTTCTTC.

The chain employs TRBV27 and TRBJ2-2; tentatively, D is TRBD1 (6 bases). Trimming removed 5 bases at V and 4 bases at J, with 11 bases between. In germline, CDR1 is MNHEY, CDR2 SMNVEV (reference sequence). The CDR3 spans 14 residues. This CDR3 is CASSHRTATGELFF. The CDR3 region has the DNA TGTGCCAGCAGTCATAGGACAGCCACCGGGGAGCTGTTTTTT.

This clone was recorded a few times. The J gene is TRBJ1-5, the V gene TRBV20-1; TRBD1 aligns across 7 bases. There are 15 residues in the CDR3. Germline V gives CDR1 DFQATT, CDR2 SNEGSKA (reference sequence). J gave up 2 bases and V 3 bases, and 7 bases lay outside the gene matches. The DNA of the CDR3 is TGCAGTGCTAGTTTCACCGGACAGGGCAATCAGCCCCAGCATTTT. This translates into CSASFTGQGNQPQHF.

The V gene is TRBV28, the J gene TRBJ1-5; 9 positions match TRBD1. V dropped 8 bases and J dropped 6; count of bases not matched to a gene: 5. Germline V gene sequence: CDR1 MDHEN, CDR2 SYDVKM. This CDR3 contains 13 residues. CDR3 protein: CASRPQGAQPQHF. The DNA for the CDR3 is TGTGCCAGCCGCCCACAGGGGGCTCAGCCCCAGCATTTT.

The rearrangement joins TRBV29-1 to TRBJ2-2, with 8 bases fitting TRBD1. This CDR3 is 14 amino acids long. The V segment lost 6 bases and the J segment 3 bases; nucleotides outside the gene matches: 6. The germline CDR1 and CDR2 sequences are SQVTM and ANQGSEA. CDR3 region: CSVLGQADTGELFF. The CDR3 nucleotides read TGCAGCGTATTGGGACAGGCAGACACCGGGGAGCTGTTTTTT.

The gene calls are TRBV9 and TRBJ1-2; no definite D call. The CDR3 is 12 amino acids. Germline CDR1 and CDR2: SGDLS and YYNGEE. Trimming left V 0 bases short and J 4 bases short, with 4 bases between. The CDR3 bases are TGTGCCAGCAGCGTAGGCAGCTATGGCTACACCTTC. This gives the protein CASSVGSYGYTF.

The table lists this clone with a few counts. This chain uses TRBV6-4 with TRBJ1-5; a possible D gene is TRBD1 (6 bases). The V end was cut by 0 bases, the J end by 6 bases, with 6 bases between. The germline CDR1 and CDR2 sequences are MRHNA and SNTAGT. The CDR3 spans 13 residues. The DNA of the CDR3 is TGTGCCAGCAGTGACTCAGGGGGTCAGCCCCAGCATTTT. This encodes CASSDSGGQPQHF.

V is TRBV5-1 and J is TRBJ1-5; D may be TRBD1 (6 bases). The CDR3 extends over 13 amino acids. Per the germline V gene, CDR1 is SGHRS and CDR2 is YFSETQ. V lost 2 bases and J lost 5, with 8 bases in between. For the CDR3, the DNA is TGCGCCAGCAGCTTCGCAGGGGATCAGCCCCAGCATTTT. It yields the protein CASSFAGDQPQHF.

The chain employs TRBV4-1 and TRBJ1-2; 9 bases fit TRBD1. CDR3 length: 14 residues. After removal of 3 bases from V and 7 bases from J, the junction contained 6 bases not matched to a gene. Germline values: CDR1 MGHRA, CDR2 YSYEKL. The CDR3 DNA reads as TGCGCCAGCAGCCACACCGACAGGGGGTTTGGCTACACCTTC. Translating it yields CASSHTDRGFGYTF.

The chain joins TRBV4-1 to TRBJ2-3; D is perhaps TRBD2 (6 bases). The CDR3 sequence is 15 residues long. Trimming stripped 4 bases from V and 0 bases from J, with 11 bases between. CDR1 is MGHRA, CDR2 YSYEKL, per germline. The CDR3 sequence is CASSRTRGSTDTQYF. The CDR3 region has the DNA TGCGCCAGCAGCCGAACTCGGGGGAGCACAGATACGCAGTATTTT.

The rearrangement links TRBV4-3 to TRBJ2-2; D might be TRBD2 (5 bases). Trimming took 0 bases from V and 6 from J, leaving 20 bases between them. Germline CDR1 LGHNA, CDR2 YSLEER. The CDR3 length is 18 residues. CDR3 amino acids: CASSQDIAGSGIAGELFF. CDR3 nucleotides: TGCGCCAGCAGCCAAGATATCGCTGGGAGCGGAATCGCCGGGGAGCTGTTTTTT.

The chain employs TRBV10-1 and TRBJ2-7; TRBD1 might be the D (5 bases). V was pared by 2 bases and J by 2 bases, with 7 bases between. This CDR3 spans 13 amino acids. CDR1 and CDR2 (germline): WNHNN, SYGVQD (reference sequence). CDR3 in amino acids: CASSEVGAYEQYF. CDR3 coding DNA: TGCGCCAGCAGTGAGGTAGGGGCCTACGAGCAGTACTTC.

The V and J genes are TRBV7-3 and TRBJ1-2, with TRBD1 matching 8 bases. Germline-derived CDR1 and CDR2 are SGHTA and FQGTGA. The CDR3 is 16 amino acids. Germline trimming cut 0 bases from V and 5 bases from J; bases unmatched to any gene: 8. CDR3 sequence: CASSLTSGQGGYGYTF. CDR3 coding DNA: TGTGCCAGCAGCTTAACTTCCGGACAGGGAGGGTATGGCTACACCTTC.

The gene calls are TRBV27 and TRBJ1-5; 10 nucleotides align to TRBD1. Germline-derived CDR1 and CDR2 are MNHEY and SMNVEV (reference sequence). The CDR3 totals 14 residues. V was pared by 6 bases and J by 6 bases, with 5 bases of the junction left unmatched. The chain's CDR3 is CASRTGGLSQPQHF. The CDR3 DNA sequence: TGTGCCAGCAGGACAGGGGGCTTGAGTCAGCCCCAGCATTTT.

This chain joins TRBV28 and TRBJ1-5; tentatively, D is TRBD1 (6 bases). Per the germline V gene, CDR1 is MDHEN and CDR2 is SYDVKM. V lost 5 bases and J 3 bases, leaving 14 bases between the germline ends. The CDR3 loop spans 15 amino acids. CDR3 bases: TGTGCCAGCAGTCACCAGGGGTGGGACAATCAGCCCCAGCATTTT. Residues: CASSHQGWDNQPQHF.